Presented here are 27 T cell receptor beta chains from one specimen sequenced in a study of T cells in Graves' hyperthyroidism and ophthalmopathy. TCR beta CDR3 region amplification was performed from RNA transcripts. First-round RT-PCR with HTBI primers amplified the TCR CDR3 region. TCRdb called the multiplex PCR reads again in MiXCR, with one record for every CDR3 protein. Here the sample spans about 480,000 distinct CDR3 sequences, around a quarter being singletons. The sequencing input was blood. Every receptor here comes from a woman aged 25 to 39 with Graves' ophthalmopathy.

V is TRBV12-3 or TRBV12-4 and J is TRBJ2-7; D possibly corresponds to TRBD2 (5 bases). V lost 7 bases, J lost 3 bases, and 10 bases lay in between. This CDR3 is built from 12 residues. The DNA of the CDR3 is TGTGCCAGCAATGGACTTGACTACGAGCAGTACTTC. Its protein product is CASNGLDYEQYF.

The J gene is TRBJ2-7, the V gene TRBV5-1, with 9 bases aligning to TRBD2. The ends lost 0 bases at V and 7 bases at J; junction bases unmatched: 8. From germline, CDR1 is SGHRS and CDR2 YFSETQ. The CDR3 runs to 15 residues. CDR3 region: CASSLESSGMSEQYF. Written as DNA, the CDR3 is TGCGCCAGCAGCTTGGAATCTAGCGGGATGAGTGAGCAGTACTTC.

In its sample, this clonotype was seen a few times. The rearrangement joins TRBV7-2 to TRBJ2-5; D ambiguous. CDR1 is SGHTA, CDR2 FQGNSA, per germline. Trimming removed 2 bases from V and 3 bases from J, with 4 bases in between. The CDR3 has 12 residues. CDR3 DNA sequence: TGTGCCAGCAGCTTAAACAAAGAGACCCAGTACTTC. Encoded protein: CASSLNKETQYF.

The chain has TRBV6-2 or TRBV6-3 and TRBJ1-1; D remains unclear. Germline V gene data show CDR1 as MNHEY and CDR2 as SVGEGT. V was clipped by 5 bases and J by 4 bases, with 17 bases between them. The CDR3 extends over 15 amino acids. CDR3 amino acids: CASSTPRTGSTEAFF. The CDR3 DNA reads as TGTGCCAGCAGTACTCCCCGGACTGGGAGCACTGAAGCTTTCTTT.

This clonotype was detected many times. One end of the junction varies from germline; a read error may be responsible. V gene TRBV6-1 combines with J gene TRBJ2-7; maybe TRBD2 (5 bases). CDR3 size: 17 residues. Germline V CDR1 and CDR2: MNHNS, SASEGT. The chain's CDR3 is CASREGWMGVRSYEQYF. CDR3 DNA sequence: TGTGCCAGCAGGGAAGGGTGGATGGGAGTCCGTTCCTACGAGCAGTACTTC.

The chain has TRBV25-1 and TRBJ1-5; the D is unclear. The CDR3 contains 16 residues. Germline-derived CDR1 and CDR2 are MGHDK and SYGVNS. With 4 bases removed from V and 0 bases from J, the gap between germline ends came to 13 bases. The CDR3 protein is CASSGPGTDSNQPQHF. The CDR3 nucleotides read TGTGCCAGCAGTGGTCCGGGTACGGATAGCAATCAGCCCCAGCATTTT. Based on the CDR3 plus reference TRBV25-1 and TRBJ1-5, the full variable domain is EADIYQTPRYLVIGTGKKITLECSQTMGHDKMYWYQQDPGMELHLIHYSYGVNSTEKGDLSSESTVSRIRTEHFPLTLESARPSHTSQYLCASSGPGTDSNQPQHFGDGTRLSIL.

This clonotype was observed at least ten times. This chain uses TRBV29-1 with TRBJ1-2, with D perhaps matching TRBD1 (5 bases). V was trimmed by 0 bases and J by 3 bases, leaving 11 bases between them. The CDR3 runs to 14 residues. Germline values: CDR1 SQVTM, CDR2 ANQGSEA. The CDR3 DNA reads TGCAGCGTTGAAGACCAGACGGGGCACTATGGCTACACCTTC. Protein: CSVEDQTGHYGYTF.

This clonotype was seen repeatedly, ten times or more. The V gene is TRBV6-2 or TRBV6-3, the J gene TRBJ2-4; unclear D gene. With 0 bases removed from V and 0 bases from J, the gap between germline ends came to 9 bases. Germline V gene lookup returns CDR1 MNHEY and CDR2 SVGEGT. This CDR3 region has 16 residues. DNA of the CDR3: TGTGCCAGCAGTTACTCGATATACCCAGCCAAAAACATTCAGTACTTC. Protein sequence: CASSYSIYPAKNIQYF.

This clonotype was seen only a few times. V and J are TRBV20-1 and TRBJ1-5, with TRBD1 matching 8 bases. CDR1 is DFQATT and CDR2 is SNEGSKA in the germline V gene (reference sequence). This CDR3 comprises 15 residues. V lost 4 bases to trimming and J lost 5 bases; unmatched junction nucleotides: 10. The CDR3 nucleotides read TGCAGTGCTATTCTCCGGGACAGGTTCGATCAGCCCCAGCATTTT. This translates into CSAILRDRFDQPQHF.

The chain combines TRBV6-1 with TRBJ2-2, with D unclear. The CDR3 sequence is 16 residues long. Trimming removed 6 bases at V and 0 bases at J, with 14 bases between. CDR1 MNHNS and CDR2 SASEGT come from the germline V gene. The CDR3 nucleotides read TGTGCCAGCAGCGAACAACCGCGAGCGAACACCGGGGAGCTGTTTTTT. It codes for CASSEQPRANTGELFF.

The chain recombines TRBV9 with TRBJ1-1, with a possible D match to TRBD1 (5 bases). Trimming pared 4 bases from V and 1 base from J, leaving 14 bases between. Germline CDR1 SGDLS, CDR2 YYNGEE. The CDR3 runs 15 residues. The chain's CDR3 is CASSSGTLGNTEAFF. The CDR3 DNA is TGTGCCAGCAGCTCAGGGACCCTAGGGAACACTGAAGCTTTCTTT.

At least ten counts were recorded for this clonotype. The chain employs TRBV6-2 or TRBV6-3 and TRBJ1-1; no clear D gene. Per germline, CDR1 MNHEY and CDR2 SVGEGT. CDR3 length: 13 residues. V dropped 7 bases and J dropped 0 bases, with 9 bases sitting between them. The CDR3 here is CASTEHLNTEAFF. In DNA, the CDR3 is TGTGCCAGCACCGAACACCTGAACACTGAAGCTTTCTTT.

The chain uses TRBV19 and TRBJ2-7; D is uncertain. The germline V and J ends were trimmed by 2 bases and 3 bases, with 11 bases remaining between them. The CDR3 has 14 amino acids. Germline assignment: CDR1 LNHDA and CDR2 SQIVND (reference sequence). CDR3 coding DNA: TGTGCCAGTAGTATACGGCAGATGAACTACGAGCAGTACTTC. Translated, it gives CASSIRQMNYEQYF.

There are many counts of this clonotype. This chain connects TRBV27 to TRBJ2-7; 7 bases are a match to TRBD2. Germline CDR1 MNHEY, CDR2 SMNVEV (reference sequence). The CDR3 runs 15 residues. Trimming cost V 0 bases and J 3 bases; bases outside gene matches: 5. The DNA of the CDR3 is TGTGCCAGCAGTTTATCTGGCAGGGAGGGCTACGAGCAGTACTTC. Translated, it gives CASSLSGREGYEQYF.

This clonotype was observed at least ten times. J is TRBJ1-1 and V is TRBV6-2 or TRBV6-3; possibly TRBD1 for D (6 bases). Looked up from germline, CDR1 is MNHEY and CDR2 is SVGEGT. The CDR3 sequence is 15 residues long. V shed 7 bases and J shed 3 bases, with 18 bases lying between them. CDR3 residues: CASKIWQGRDTEAFF. CDR3 DNA: TGTGCCAGCAAGATATGGCAGGGGAGGGACACTGAAGCTTTCTTT.

In DNA, the CDR3 is TGCAGTGCTAGAGACGAACGGACTAGCGGGCCCCTGGAGACCCAGTACTTC. This translates into CSARDERTSGPLETQYF. The J gene is TRBJ2-5, the V gene TRBV20-1; 11 bases are shared with TRBD2. The CDR3 runs to 17 residues. V lost 0 bases and J lost 5; bases outside the gene matches: 11. Germline V gene lookup returns CDR1 DFQATT and CDR2 SNEGSKA (reference sequence).

In this sample, this clonotype turned up a few times. The chain combines TRBV29-1 with TRBJ1-5; TRBD1 is a possible D gene (6 bases). CDR1 is SQVTM, CDR2 ANQGSEA, per germline. The CDR3 totals 13 residues. V lost 5 bases, J lost 9 bases, and 17 bases lay in between. CDR3 protein: CSVSGAGEMPQHF. The CDR3 DNA follows: TGCAGCGTTTCCGGGGCAGGGGAAATGCCCCAGCATTTT.

This chain links TRBV6-1 with TRBJ1-5; D may be TRBD1 (6 bases). Germline V gives CDR1 MNHNS, CDR2 SASEGT. V lost 3 bases to trimming and J lost 2 bases, with 8 bases between them. There are 14 residues in the CDR3. The DNA for the CDR3 is TGTGCCAGCAGTGACAGGGGTCGCAATCAGCCCCAGCATTTT. Translation: CASSDRGRNQPQHF.

The sample holds many counts of this clonotype. The chain carries TRBV11-2 and TRBJ1-5, with TRBD1 as a possible D gene (5 bases). The CDR3 runs to 15 residues. Germline assignment: CDR1 SGHAT and CDR2 FQNNGV. V lost 0 bases to trimming and J lost 5 bases, with 11 bases between them. The chain's CDR3 is CASSLDGQGYQPQHF. The CDR3 DNA reads as TGTGCCAGCAGCTTAGATGGCCAGGGCTATCAGCCCCAGCATTTT.

This clonotype was observed many times. This sequence joins TRBV6-2 or TRBV6-3 and TRBJ1-1, with D maybe TRBD1 (6 bases). CDR1 MNHEY and CDR2 SVGEGT come from the germline V gene. Trimming took off 5 bases at V and 1 base at J, with 17 bases between the two ends. The CDR3 consists of 16 residues. The CDR3 loop is CASSQERGMGNTEAFF. The CDR3 nucleotides are TGTGCCAGCAGTCAAGAAAGGGGGATGGGGAACACTGAAGCTTTCTTT.

In this sample, this clonotype turned up a few times. The rearrangement uses TRBV6-1 and TRBJ1-1; D is perhaps TRBD1 (5 bases). V gave up 4 bases and J gave up 4 bases, with 10 bases separating them. CDR3 length equals 13 residues. CDR1 is MNHNS, CDR2 SASEGT, per germline. The CDR3 DNA follows: TGTGCCAGCAGTGGGGGACGGCGCACTGAAGCTTTCTTT. Its protein is CASSGGRRTEAFF.

In its sample, this clonotype was seen many times. The CDR3 protein is CASSQGQLNTEAFF. DNA for the CDR3: TGTGCCAGCAGTCAGGGACAGTTGAACACTGAAGCTTTCTTT. The rearrangement joins TRBV12-3 or TRBV12-4 to TRBJ1-1, with 7 bases fitting TRBD1. The CDR3 covers 14 residues. The V segment lost 5 bases and the J segment 0 bases; nucleotides outside the gene matches: 3.

The sample holds one count of this clonotype. Being one base from a much bigger clone, this may be a read error. The CDR3 ends on some other residue instead of the conserved phenylalanine or tryptophan, so this is likely a read error. The chain is built from TRBV5-1 and TRBJ2-2, with TRBD1 identical over 8 bases. In germline, CDR1 is SGHRS, CDR2 YFSETQ. V was clipped by 9 bases and J by 1 base; unmatched bases: 5. The CDR3 has 14 amino acids. The CDR3 loop is CATTGTGNTGELFL. The CDR3 bases are TGCGCCACCACGGGGACAGGGAACACCGGGGAGCTGTTTTTG.

The chain recombines TRBV5-4 with TRBJ1-1; no definite D call. Germline lookup yields CDR1 SGHNT and CDR2 YYREEE (reference sequence). This CDR3 has 17 residues. V was pared by 0 bases and J by 0 bases, with 15 bases between. The CDR3 nucleotides are TGTGCCAGCAGCTTGGGCGCAGCACCCCTTATGAACACTGAAGCTTTCTTT. This sequence encodes CASSLGAAPLMNTEAFF.

This clonotype was observed at least ten times. V usage is TRBV28 and J usage is TRBJ1-5; 8 bases fit TRBD1. V lost 2 bases to trimming and J lost 1 base; unmatched junction nucleotides: 1. CDR1 and CDR2 (germline): MDHEN, SYDVKM. The CDR3 is 15 amino acids. The CDR3 DNA reads as TGTGCCAGCAGTTTACAGGGGGCAAGCAATCAGCCCCAGCATTTT. It specifies CASSLQGASNQPQHF. The full variable domain, in which reference TRBV28 and TRBJ1-5 provide the parts outside the CDR3, is DVKVTQSSRYLVKRTGEKVFLECVQDMDHENMFWYRQDPGLGLRLIYFSYDVKMKEKGDIPEGYSVSREKKERFSLILESASTNQTSMYLCASSLQGASNQPQHFGDGTRLSIL.

The V gene is TRBV18, the J gene TRBJ1-1, with D perhaps matching TRBD1 (5 bases). V was cut by 2 bases and J by 1 base, with 14 bases left in between. From germline, CDR1 is KGHSH and CDR2 LQKENI. CDR3 length: 16 amino acids. As DNA, the CDR3 is TGTGCCAGCTCACCAATAGAAATTAGGGGGAACACTGAAGCTTTCTTT. Protein product: CASSPIEIRGNTEAFF.

In its sample, this clonotype was seen many times. The chain combines TRBV10-3 with TRBJ1-5, with 8 bases that match TRBD1. Germline trimming cut 4 bases from V and 2 bases from J; bases unmatched to any gene: 4. The CDR3 is 15 amino acids. CDR1 and CDR2 from the germline V gene are ENHRY and SYGVKD. The CDR3 region is CAISGTGLGNQPQHF. In DNA, the CDR3 is TGTGCCATCAGTGGGACAGGGCTGGGCAATCAGCCCCAGCATTTT.